This paragraph covers one T cell receptor beta chain sequence. Its target is unknown. Other DNA sequences in this specimen translate into the identical CDR3. The assay was immunoSEQ multiplex PCR, and TCRdb's table has in-frame clones only and misses some. Seen here are 13,000 to 15,000 clones, roughly 70% observed once, and the top ten hold approximately 10%. The data stem from a study of CD4+ T cells in melanoma. General observations from the study: A reported correlation linked neoantigen-specific CD4+ T cells to CD8+, macrophage and B cell function. Reportedly, melanoma neoantigen-specific CD4+ T cells showed varied differentiation states.

Germline CDR1 and CDR2: SGHRS and YFSETQ. This CDR3 comprises 14 residues. J lost 8 bases, V lost 0 bases, and 7 bases had no gene match. The genes are TRBV5-1 and TRBJ1-2; 7 positions agree with TRBD1. The sequenced sample consisted of cells from a culture (not recorded whether cultured in vitro). The receptor was derived from a human donor with melanoma. The DNA for the CDR3 is TGCGCCAGCAGCTTGGGCGACAGGGCGGGAGGCTACACCTTC. Amino acid sequence: CASSLGDRAGGYTF.